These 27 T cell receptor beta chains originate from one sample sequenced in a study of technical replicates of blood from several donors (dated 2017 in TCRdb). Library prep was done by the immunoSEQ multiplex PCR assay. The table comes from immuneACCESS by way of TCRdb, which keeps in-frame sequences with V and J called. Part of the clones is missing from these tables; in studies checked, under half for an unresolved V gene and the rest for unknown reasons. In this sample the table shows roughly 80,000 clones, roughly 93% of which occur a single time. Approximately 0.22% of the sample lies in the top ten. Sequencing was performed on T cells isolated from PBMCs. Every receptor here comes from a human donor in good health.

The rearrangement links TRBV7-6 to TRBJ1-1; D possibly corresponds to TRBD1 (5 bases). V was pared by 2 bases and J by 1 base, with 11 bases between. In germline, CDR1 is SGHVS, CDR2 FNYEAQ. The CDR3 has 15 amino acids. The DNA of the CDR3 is TGTGCCAGCAGCTTACAGGGAGGGGAGAACACTGAAGCTTTCTTT. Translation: CASSLQGGENTEAFF.

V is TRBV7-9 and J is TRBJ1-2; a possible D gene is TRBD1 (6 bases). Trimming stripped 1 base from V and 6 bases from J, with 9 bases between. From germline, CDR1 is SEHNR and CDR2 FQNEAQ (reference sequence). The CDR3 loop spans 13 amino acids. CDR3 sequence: CASSLGQGNGYTF. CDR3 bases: TGTGCCAGCAGCTTAGGGCAGGGGAATGGCTACACCTTC.

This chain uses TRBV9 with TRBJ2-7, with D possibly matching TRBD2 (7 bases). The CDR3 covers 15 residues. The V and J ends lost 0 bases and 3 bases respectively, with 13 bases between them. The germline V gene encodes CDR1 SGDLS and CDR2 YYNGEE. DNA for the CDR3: TGTGCCAGCAGCGTAGGGGCGGGGGCGAACTACGAGCAGTACTTC. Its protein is CASSVGAGANYEQYF.

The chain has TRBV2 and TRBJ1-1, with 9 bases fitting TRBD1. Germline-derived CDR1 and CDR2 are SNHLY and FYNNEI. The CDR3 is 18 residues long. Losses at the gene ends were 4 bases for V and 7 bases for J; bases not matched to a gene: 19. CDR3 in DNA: TGTGCCAGCAGTGTAAGCCGGGACAGGGAGAAACCGGCCCATGAAGCTTTCTTT. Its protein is CASSVSRDREKPAHEAFF.

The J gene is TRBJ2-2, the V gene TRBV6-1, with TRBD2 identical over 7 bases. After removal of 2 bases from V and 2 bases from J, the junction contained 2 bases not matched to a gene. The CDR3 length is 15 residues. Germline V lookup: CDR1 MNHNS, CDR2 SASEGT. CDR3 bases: TGTGCCAGCAGTGAACAGCGGGGAAACACCGGGGAGCTGTTTTTT. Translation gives CASSEQRGNTGELFF.

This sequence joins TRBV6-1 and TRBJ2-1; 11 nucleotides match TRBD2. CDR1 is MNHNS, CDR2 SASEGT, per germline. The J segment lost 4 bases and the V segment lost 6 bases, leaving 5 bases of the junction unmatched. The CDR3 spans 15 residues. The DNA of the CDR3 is TGTGCCAGCAGAGGGGGGACTAGCGGATACAATGAGCAGTTCTTC. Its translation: CASRGGTSGYNEQFF.

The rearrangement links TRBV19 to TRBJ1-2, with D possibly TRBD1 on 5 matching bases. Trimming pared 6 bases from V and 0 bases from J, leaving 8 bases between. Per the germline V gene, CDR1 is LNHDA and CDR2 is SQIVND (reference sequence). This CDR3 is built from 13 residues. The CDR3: CASRGTSNYGYTF. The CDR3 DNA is TGTGCCAGTAGAGGGACTTCTAACTATGGCTACACCTTC.

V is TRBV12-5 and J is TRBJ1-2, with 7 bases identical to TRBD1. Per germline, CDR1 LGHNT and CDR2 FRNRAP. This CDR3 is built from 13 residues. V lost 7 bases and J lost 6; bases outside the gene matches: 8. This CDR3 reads CASAGQEGHGYTF. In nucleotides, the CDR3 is TGTGCTAGTGCCGGACAGGAGGGGCATGGCTACACCTTC.

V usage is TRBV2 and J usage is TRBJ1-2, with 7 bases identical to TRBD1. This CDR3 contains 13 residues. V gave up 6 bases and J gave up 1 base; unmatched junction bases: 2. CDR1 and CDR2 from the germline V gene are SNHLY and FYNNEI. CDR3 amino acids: CASRRDSNYGYTF. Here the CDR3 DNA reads TGTGCCAGCAGGAGGGACAGTAACTATGGCTACACCTTC.

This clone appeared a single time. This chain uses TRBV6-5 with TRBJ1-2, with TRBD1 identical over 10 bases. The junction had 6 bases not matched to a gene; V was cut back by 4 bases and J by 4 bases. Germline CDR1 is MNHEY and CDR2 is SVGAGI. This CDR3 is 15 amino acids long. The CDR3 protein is CASSSVTGGFYGYTF. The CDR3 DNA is TGTGCCAGCAGTTCCGTGACAGGGGGCTTCTATGGCTACACCTTC.

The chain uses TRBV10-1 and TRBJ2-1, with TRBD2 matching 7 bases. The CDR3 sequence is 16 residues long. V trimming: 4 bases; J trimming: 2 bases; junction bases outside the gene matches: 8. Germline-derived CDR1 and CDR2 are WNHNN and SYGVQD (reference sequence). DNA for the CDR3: TGCGCCAGCAGTGGAGTTGGGCTAGCGGCCTACAATGAGCAGTTCTTC. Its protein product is CASSGVGLAAYNEQFF.

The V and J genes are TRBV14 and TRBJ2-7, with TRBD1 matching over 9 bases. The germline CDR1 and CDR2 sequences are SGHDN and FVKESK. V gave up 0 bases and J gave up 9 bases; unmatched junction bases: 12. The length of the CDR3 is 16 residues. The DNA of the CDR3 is TGTGCCAGCAGCCAAGATTTCTCCGGGACAGGGACCGCGCAGTACTTC. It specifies CASSQDFSGTGTAQYF.

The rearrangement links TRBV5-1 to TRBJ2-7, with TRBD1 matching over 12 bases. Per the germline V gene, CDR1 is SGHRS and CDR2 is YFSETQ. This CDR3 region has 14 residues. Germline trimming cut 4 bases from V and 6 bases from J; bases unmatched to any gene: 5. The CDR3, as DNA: TGCGCCAGCAGCACCGGGACAGGGGGCCCCGAGCAGTACTTC. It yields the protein CASSTGTGGPEQYF.

This CDR3 is CAISAVSEDRGAGANVLTF. The CDR3 region has the DNA TGTGCCATCAGTGCTGTCTCCGAGGACAGGGGAGCCGGGGCCAACGTCCTGACTTTC. V and J are TRBV10-3 and TRBJ2-6; 9 bases are a match to TRBD1. Germline trimming cut 4 bases from V and 4 bases from J; bases unmatched to any gene: 14. The germline V gene encodes CDR1 ENHRY and CDR2 SYGVKD. The CDR3 spans 19 residues.

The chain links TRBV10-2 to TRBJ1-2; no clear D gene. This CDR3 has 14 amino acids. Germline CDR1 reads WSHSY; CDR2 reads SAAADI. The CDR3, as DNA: TGCGCATCCTGCCTAAGTGCGACTGACTATGGCTACACCTTC. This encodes CASCLSATDYGYTF.

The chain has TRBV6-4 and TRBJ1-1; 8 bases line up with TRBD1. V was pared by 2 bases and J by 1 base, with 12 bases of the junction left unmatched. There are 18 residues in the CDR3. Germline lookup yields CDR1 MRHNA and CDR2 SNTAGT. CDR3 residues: CASSDPPGATGANTEAFF. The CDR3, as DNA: TGTGCCAGCAGTGACCCGCCGGGGGCGACAGGGGCGAACACTGAAGCTTTCTTT.

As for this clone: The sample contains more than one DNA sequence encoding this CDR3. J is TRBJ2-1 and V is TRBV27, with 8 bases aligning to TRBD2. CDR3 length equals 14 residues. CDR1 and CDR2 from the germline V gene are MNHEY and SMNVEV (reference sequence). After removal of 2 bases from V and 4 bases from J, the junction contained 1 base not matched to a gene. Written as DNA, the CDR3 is TGTGCCAGCAGTTTAGCGGGAGGTTACAATGAGCAGTTCTTC. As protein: CASSLAGGYNEQFF.

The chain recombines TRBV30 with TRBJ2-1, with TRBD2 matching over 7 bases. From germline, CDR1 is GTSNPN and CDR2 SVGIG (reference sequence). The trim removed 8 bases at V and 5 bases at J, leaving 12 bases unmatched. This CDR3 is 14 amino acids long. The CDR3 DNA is TGTGCCGGGGGAAAGCGGGGAGCCGACAATGAGCAGTTCTTC. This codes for CAGGKRGADNEQFF.

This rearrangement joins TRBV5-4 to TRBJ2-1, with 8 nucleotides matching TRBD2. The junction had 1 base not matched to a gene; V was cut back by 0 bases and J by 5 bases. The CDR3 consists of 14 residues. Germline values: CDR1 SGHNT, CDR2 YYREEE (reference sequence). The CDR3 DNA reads TGTGCCAGCAGCTTGGTGCGGGGGGACAATGAGCAGTTCTTC. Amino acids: CASSLVRGDNEQFF.

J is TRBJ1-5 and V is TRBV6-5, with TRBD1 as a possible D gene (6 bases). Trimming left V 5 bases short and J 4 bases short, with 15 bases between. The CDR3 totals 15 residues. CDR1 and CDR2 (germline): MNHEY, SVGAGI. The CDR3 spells CASSPRAGENQPQHF. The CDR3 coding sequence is TGTGCCAGCAGTCCCCGGGCAGGGGAGAATCAGCCCCAGCATTTT.

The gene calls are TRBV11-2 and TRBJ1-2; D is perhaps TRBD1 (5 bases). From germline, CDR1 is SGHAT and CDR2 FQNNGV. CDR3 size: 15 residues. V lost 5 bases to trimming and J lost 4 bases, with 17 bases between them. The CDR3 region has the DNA TGTGCCAGCAGCACCCCGGCAGGGCGGAGCTATGGCTACACCTTC. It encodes CASSTPAGRSYGYTF.

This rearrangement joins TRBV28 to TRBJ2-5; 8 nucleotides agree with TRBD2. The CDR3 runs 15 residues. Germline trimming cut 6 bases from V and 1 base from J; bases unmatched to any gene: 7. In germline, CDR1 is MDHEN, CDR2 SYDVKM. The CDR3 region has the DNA TGTGCCAGCAGACCCCTAGCGGGCATCCAAGAGACCCAGTACTTC. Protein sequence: CASRPLAGIQETQYF. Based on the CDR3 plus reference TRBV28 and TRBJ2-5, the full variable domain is DVKVTQSSRYLVKRTGEKVFLECVQDMDHENMFWYRQDPGLGLRLIYFSYDVKMKEKGDIPEGYSVSREKKERFSLILESASTNQTSMYLCASRPLAGIQETQYFGPGTRLLVL.

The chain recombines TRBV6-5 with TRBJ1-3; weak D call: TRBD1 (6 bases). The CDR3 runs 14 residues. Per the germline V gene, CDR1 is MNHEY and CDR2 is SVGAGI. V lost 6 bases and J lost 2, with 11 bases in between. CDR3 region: CASRLQGPGNTIYF. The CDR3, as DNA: TGTGCCAGCAGGTTACAGGGTCCTGGAAACACCATATATTTT.

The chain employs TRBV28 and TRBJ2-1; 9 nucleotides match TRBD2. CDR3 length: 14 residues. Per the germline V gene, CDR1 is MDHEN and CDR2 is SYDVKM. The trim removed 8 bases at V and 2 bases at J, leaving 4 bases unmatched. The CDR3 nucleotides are TGTGCCAGCCAACGACTAGCGGCCTACAATGAGCAGTTCTTC. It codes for CASQRLAAYNEQFF.

In DNA form, the CDR3 reads TGTGCCAGCAGTGAATCGGGGGTGGGATCGGACACTGAAGCTTTCTTT. Amino acid sequence: CASSESGVGSDTEAFF. The rearrangement links TRBV2 to TRBJ1-1, with D possibly matching TRBD1 (5 bases). Germline-derived CDR1 and CDR2 are SNHLY and FYNNEI. CDR3 length: 16 residues. Trimming stripped 2 bases from V and 3 bases from J, with 16 bases between.

CDR3 bases: TGTGCCAGCAGCTTAGCGTTGGCGGGCGGTTCAATTTATACAGATACGCAGTATTTT. It yields the protein CASSLALAGGSIYTDTQYF. The chain combines TRBV11-1 with TRBJ2-3; D possibly corresponds to TRBD2 (5 bases). The CDR3 has 19 amino acids. V shed 0 bases and J shed 3 bases, with 22 bases lying between them. Germline CDR1 reads SGHAT; CDR2 reads FQDESV (reference sequence).

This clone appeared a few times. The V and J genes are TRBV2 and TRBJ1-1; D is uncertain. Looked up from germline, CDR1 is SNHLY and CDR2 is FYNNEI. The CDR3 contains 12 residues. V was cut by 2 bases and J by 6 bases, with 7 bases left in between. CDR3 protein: CASSESFSEAFF. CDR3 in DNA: TGTGCCAGCAGTGAAAGCTTCTCTGAAGCTTTCTTT.